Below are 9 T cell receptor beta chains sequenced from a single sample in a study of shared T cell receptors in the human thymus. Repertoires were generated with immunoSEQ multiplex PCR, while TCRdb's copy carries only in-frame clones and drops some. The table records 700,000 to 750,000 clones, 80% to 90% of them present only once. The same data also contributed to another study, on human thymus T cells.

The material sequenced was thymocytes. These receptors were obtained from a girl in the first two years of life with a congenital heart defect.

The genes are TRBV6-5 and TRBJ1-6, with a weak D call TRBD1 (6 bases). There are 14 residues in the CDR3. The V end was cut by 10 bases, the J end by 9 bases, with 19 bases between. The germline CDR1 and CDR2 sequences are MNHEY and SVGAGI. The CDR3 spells CATPSGTRTSPLHF. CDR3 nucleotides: TGTGCCACCCCATCCGGGACACGGACTTCACCCCTCCACTTT.

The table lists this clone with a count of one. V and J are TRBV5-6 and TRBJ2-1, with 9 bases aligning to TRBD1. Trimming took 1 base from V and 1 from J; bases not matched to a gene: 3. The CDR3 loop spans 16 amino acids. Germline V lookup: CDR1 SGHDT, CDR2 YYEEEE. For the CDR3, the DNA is TGTGCCAGCAGCTTGTGGGGACAGGGATCCTACAATGAGCAGTTCTTC. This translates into CASSLWGQGSYNEQFF. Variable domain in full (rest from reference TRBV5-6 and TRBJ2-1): DAGVTQSPTHLIKTRGQQVTLRCSPKSGHDTVSWYQQALGQGPQFIFQYYEEEERQRGNFPDRFSGHQFPNYSSELNVNALLLGDSALYLCASSLWGQGSYNEQFFGPGTRLTVL.

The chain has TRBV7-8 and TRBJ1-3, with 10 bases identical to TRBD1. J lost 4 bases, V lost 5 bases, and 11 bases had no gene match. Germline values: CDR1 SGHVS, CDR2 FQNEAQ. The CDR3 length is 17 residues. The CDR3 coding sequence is TGTGCCAGCAGCCCCAAGGACAGGGGGAACTACGGAAACACCATATATTTT. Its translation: CASSPKDRGNYGNTIYF.

The CDR3 nucleotides are TGTGCCAGCAGCTTAGTTGCCCTCGTCAAAAGCCCTGAAGCTTTCTTT. It codes for CASSLVALVKSPEAFF. V and J are TRBV7-2 and TRBJ1-1; D uncertain. Germline V CDR1 and CDR2: SGHTA, FQGNSA. The germline V and J ends were trimmed by 1 base and 6 bases, with 18 bases remaining between them. The CDR3 contains 16 residues.

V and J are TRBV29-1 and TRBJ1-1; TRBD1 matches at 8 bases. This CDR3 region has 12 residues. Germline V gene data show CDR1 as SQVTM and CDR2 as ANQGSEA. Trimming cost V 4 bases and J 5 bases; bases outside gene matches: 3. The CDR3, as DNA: TGCAGCGTTGTAACAGGGGGAACTGAAGCTTTCTTT. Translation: CSVVTGGTEAFF.

The CDR3 DNA is TGTGCCAGCAGCTTAGCGCCGAACAGGAACACTGAAGCTTTCTTT. Translated, it gives CASSLAPNRNTEAFF. V is TRBV11-1 and J is TRBJ1-1; D is ambiguous. CDR1 SGHAT and CDR2 FQDESV come from the germline V gene (reference sequence). The CDR3 totals 15 residues. V was trimmed by 0 bases and J by 1 base, leaving 9 bases between them.

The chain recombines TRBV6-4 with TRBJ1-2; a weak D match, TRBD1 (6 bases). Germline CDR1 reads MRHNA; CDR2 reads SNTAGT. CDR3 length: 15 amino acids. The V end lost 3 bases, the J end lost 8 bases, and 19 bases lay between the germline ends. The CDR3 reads CASSESARGVWGYTF. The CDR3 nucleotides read TGTGCCAGCAGTGAAAGCGCCAGGGGTGTGTGGGGCTACACCTTC.

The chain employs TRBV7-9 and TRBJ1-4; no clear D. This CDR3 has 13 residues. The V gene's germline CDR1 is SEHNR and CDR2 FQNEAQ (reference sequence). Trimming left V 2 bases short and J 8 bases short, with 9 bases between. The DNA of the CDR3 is TGTGCCAGCAGCTTAAGGTGCGGAGAAAAACTGTTTTTT. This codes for CASSLRCGEKLFF.

The DNA of the CDR3 is TGTGCCAGCAGCTCGGGGGGGCCCTACAATGAGCAGTTCTTC. The encoded protein is CASSSGGPYNEQFF. V gene TRBV11-3 combines with J gene TRBJ2-1; 8 bases match TRBD2. Losses at the gene ends were 4 bases for V and 2 bases for J; bases not matched to a gene: 1. Germline loops: CDR1 SGHNT, CDR2 YENEEA. The length of the CDR3 is 14 residues.